The source of this T cell receptor beta chain is a study of shared clonotypes between healthy human individuals. Terminally differentiated effector memory CD45RA+ cells were excluded by CCR7 positive selection of CD45RO-negative cells. CDR3 length: 13 residues. Germline CDR1 reads GTSNPN; CDR2 reads SVGIG (reference sequence). V was cut by 7 bases and J by 6 bases, with 19 bases left in between. Investigators spread the genomic DNA of each subset evenly over several immunoSEQ plates. TCRdb keeps only in-frame clones here, not all; method: immunoSEQ multiplex PCR. Among around 2,000,000 clones listed, just over 90% were seen once.

Sequenced material: naive CD8+ T cells from PBMCs. The chain links TRBV30 to TRBJ2-7, with unresolved D. The receptor was derived from a man aged 18 to 30 in good health. Some clones in this sample may be carry-over from other donors' samples. The DNA of the CDR3 is TGTGCCTCCAGAGGCCGTGGCCTTGTCGAGCAGTACTTC. This sequence encodes CASRGRGLVEQYF.